This TCR beta chain was recorded in a study of PD-L1 blockade in urothelial cancer. The CDR3 length is 15 residues. The V gene's germline CDR1 is MDHEN and CDR2 SYDVKM. The J segment lost 5 bases and the V segment lost 3 bases, leaving 6 bases of the junction unmatched. Libraries were prepared by immunoSEQ multiplex PCR; TCRdb keeps only in-frame clonotypes and omits some of them. The repertoire holds about 56,000 clones, with just over 85% as singletons. The chain combines TRBV28 with TRBJ1-1, with TRBD1 matching 10 bases. The specimen was PBMCs, collected around atezolizumab (anti-PD-L1) treatment. The TCR sequence derives from a man aged 50-60 years with urothelial cancer. CDR3 region: CASSLRQGARTEAFF. In DNA, the CDR3 is TGTGCCAGCAGTTTGAGACAGGGGGCGCGTACTGAAGCTTTCTTT. The whole variable domain, filled in from reference TRBV28 and TRBJ1-1, reads DVKVTQSSRYLVKRTGEKVFLECVQDMDHENMFWYRQDPGLGLRLIYFSYDVKMKEKGDIPEGYSVSREKKERFSLILESASTNQTSMYLCASSLRQGARTEAFFGQGTRLTVV.